What follows are 7 T cell receptor beta chains derived from one specimen sequenced in a study of cytomegalovirus exposure and HLA in healthy donors. Use of 60 Vbeta and 13 Jbeta primers characterized the PCR. Some clones are missing from TCRdb's copy, which holds only in-frame ones; the method was immunoSEQ multiplex PCR. The sample includes more than 110,000 clones, about 70% seen only once; the top ten take roughly 4%. Source material: PBMCs. The receptors stem from a man between 18 and 35 years old in good health and CMV-seronegative.

The J gene is TRBJ1-1, the V gene TRBV27; D gene unclear. The V end lost 3 bases, the J end lost 3 bases, and 8 bases lay between the germline ends. The CDR3 runs 13 residues. Per the germline V gene, CDR1 is MNHEY and CDR2 is SMNVEV (reference sequence). The CDR3 DNA follows: TGTGCCAGCAGTTTTGACACCCACACTGAAGCTTTCTTT. Protein sequence: CASSFDTHTEAFF.

The chain carries TRBV28 and TRBJ2-5; TRBD2 matches 8 bases. Trimming cost V 5 bases and J 5 bases; bases outside gene matches: 13. Germline CDR1 MDHEN, CDR2 SYDVKM. This CDR3 spans 16 amino acids. CDR3 loop: CASSAREVRLAETQYF. DNA for the CDR3: TGTGCCAGCAGTGCCCGGGAGGTGAGACTAGCGGAGACCCAGTACTTC.

The chain combines TRBV27 with TRBJ1-1; the D gene is possibly TRBD1 (6 bases). This CDR3 contains 15 residues. Germline V lookup: CDR1 MNHEY, CDR2 SMNVEV (reference sequence). Trimming took off 8 bases at V and 4 bases at J, with 20 bases between the two ends. CDR3 DNA: TGTGCCAGCGTAGGGACATTCCCGTTGGGCACTGAAGCTTTCTTT. Translated: CASVGTFPLGTEAFF.

The chain combines TRBV5-1 with TRBJ2-7; TRBD1 agrees at 8 bases. J gave up 6 bases and V 2 bases, and 1 base lay outside the gene matches. CDR1 SGHRS and CDR2 YFSETQ come from the germline V gene. The length of the CDR3 is 12 residues. The CDR3 loop is CASSFTGGEQYF. For the CDR3, the DNA is TGCGCCAGCAGCTTTACAGGGGGCGAGCAGTACTTC.

The chain has TRBV5-4 and TRBJ2-5, with 9 bases lining up with TRBD1. The J call is uncertain, as TRBJ2-7 better fits the DNA end. CDR1 and CDR2 (germline): SGHNT, YYREEE (reference sequence). This CDR3 contains 17 residues. CDR3 region: CASSLIGGQGSPYEQYF. CDR3 DNA sequence: TGTGCCAGCAGCCTGATAGGGGGACAGGGAAGTCCCTACGAGCAGTACTTC.

The V and J genes are TRBV6-6 and TRBJ2-1; 13 positions match TRBD2. Trimming cost V 8 bases and J 5 bases; bases outside gene matches: 6. Germline V lookup: CDR1 MNHNY, CDR2 SVGAGI (reference sequence). This CDR3 has 15 residues. CDR3 residues: CASGTSGENNNEQFF. CDR3 nucleotides: TGTGCCAGCGGGACTAGCGGGGAAAATAACAATGAGCAGTTCTTC.

Comments on this clone: Other DNA sequences in the sample encode the same CDR3. This chain joins TRBV11-2 and TRBJ2-7; D is possibly TRBD1 (5 bases). Germline CDR1 is SGHAT and CDR2 is FQNNGV. V lost 4 bases and J 3 bases, leaving 7 bases between the germline ends. The CDR3 length is 12 residues. The CDR3 coding sequence is TGTGCCAGCAGCTCCGACAGCTACGAGCAGTACTTC. Amino acids: CASSSDSYEQYF.